This entry describes one T cell receptor (beta chain). Its antigen is not known. The method was immunoSEQ multiplex PCR; TCRdb's version includes in-frame clones alone and lacks a portion of them. The table lists more than 250,000 clones, approximately 90% of them singletons. This sample was included in a study of cytomegalovirus exposure and HLA in healthy donors. Overall study results and limits: The study designated around 150 TCR beta chains cytomegalovirus-associated. Researchers reported that a few CMV-associated chains were confirmed in vitro as CMV antigen-specific. First-cohort TCR clusters were later found to tend to co-occur in the approximately 110 validation repertoires. Generally TCR sequences proved uncommon, though certain public TCRs appeared in numerous donors.

The CDR3 covers 14 residues. The germline gives CDR1 SGHVS, CDR2 FQNEAQ. V shed 1 base, J shed 7 bases, and the junction held 7 bases outside the gene matches. The genes are TRBV7-8 and TRBJ2-7, with 7 bases that match TRBD2. The clonotype was recovered from a woman aged 18-29 years in good health and CMV-seronegative. The sample taken for sequencing was PBMCs. This chain's CDR3 is CASSLVAGDWEQYF. The CDR3 coding sequence is TGTGCCAGCAGCTTAGTGGCGGGAGACTGGGAGCAGTACTTC.